The 3 T cell receptor beta chains listed next were all sequenced from one sample in a study of cytomegalovirus exposure and HLA in healthy donors. A multiplex PCR was run with 60 Vbeta primers and 13 Jbeta primers. The assay was immunoSEQ multiplex PCR, and TCRdb's table has in-frame clones only and misses some. The profile shows about 130,000 clones, less than 85% of them singletons. Sequencing used PBMCs. These receptors all stem from a man aged 40-55 years in good health and CMV-seronegative.

In this sample, this clone turned up a few times. This rearrangement joins TRBV29-1 to TRBJ2-1, with D hard to call. CDR1 is SQVTM and CDR2 is ANQGSEA in the germline V gene. Trimming pared 6 bases from V and 4 bases from J, leaving 7 bases between. CDR3 size: 11 residues. DNA for the CDR3: TGCAGCGTCCTAATTTACAATGAGCAGTTCTTC. Translated: CSVLIYNEQFF.

This clone was recorded a few times. V gene TRBV19 combines with J gene TRBJ1-1, with 8 nucleotides matching TRBD1. V lost 7 bases to trimming and J lost 0 bases; unmatched junction nucleotides: 4. CDR1 and CDR2 from the germline V gene are LNHDA and SQIVND (reference sequence). The CDR3 extends over 14 amino acids. This chain's CDR3 is CASTSGQVNTEAFF. The DNA for the CDR3 is TGTGCCAGTACCTCGGGACAGGTGAACACTGAAGCTTTCTTT.

The rearrangement uses TRBV6-5 and TRBJ1-1, with D hard to call. This CDR3 spans 12 amino acids. CDR1 and CDR2 from the germline V gene are MNHEY and SVGAGI. V dropped 0 bases and J dropped 10 bases, with 9 bases sitting between them. The CDR3 loop reads CASSYSGGRAFF. CDR3 sequence (DNA): TGTGCCAGCAGTTACTCGGGCGGGAGAGCTTTCTTT.